The sequence of this T cell receptor (beta chain) was determined in a study of multiple sclerosis patients with progressive multifocal leukoencephalopathy (dated by TCRdb to between 2018 and 2020). Regarding the complete study: Peripheral T and B cells were examined in MS patients who went on to develop PML (4 under natalizumab, 1 after alemtuzumab) as well as in treated patients who did not. Two natalizumab-treated patients who later developed PML were followed longitudinally from before therapy through 6 and 12 months to PML onset. The study was designed to detect JC virus-specific or public T-cell expansions arising at the time of PML onset.

TRB CDR3 regions were amplified from genomic DNA with the immunoSEQ two-step multiplex PCR at survey-level depth. To estimate template counts and remove amplification bias, each PCR was spiked with synthetic inline TR CDR3 controls covering all V-J pairings. Reads went through processing to reduce amplification and sequencing bias, and quantification was done against synthetic TR CDR3 analogs. The authors' analysis ran thus. Raw data were processed in ImmunoSEQ Analyzer, with out-of-frame sequences and CDR3s containing stop codons removed, and genes were named according to IMGT nomenclature. Repertoire diversity was summarized as normalized Shannon entropy, defined as 1 minus Pielou's evenness. Only TRB sequences sharing the V gene, the J gene and the CDR3 were counted as identical. Public PML clonotypes were CDR3s found in two or more PML-onset samples but not found earlier, in controls, or in public databases. Positional CDR3 amino acid composition was analyzed in Skylign with the observed count method. The clones in this table, taken by TCRdb from immuneACCESS, are in-frame only. Not every clone is retained; where verified, under half of the shortfall comes from an unresolved V gene, and the cause of the rest is unknown. D and trimming were read from the DNA, whereas the V and J calls and clone size are those reported in that table. The sample records approximately 35,000 clones, roughly 87% of which are singletons. Of the sample, less than 3.5% falls within the top ten clones.

Interpreted using the paper, the time point label stands for: time of PML onset. In the paper's terms, the treatment or condition label means: on natalizumab therapy at sampling. Diagnosis of PML relied on clinical and MRI findings, with confirmation coming from detection of JC virus DNA in cerebrospinal fluid. In the natalizumab-treated patients, PML was found to develop after between roughly 15 and 56 months of natalizumab therapy. Interferon beta had previously been received by all listed patients, and all PML patients were female. Blood samples for T3 were taken at PML onset. Ficoll-Hypaque density gradient centrifugation was used to isolate peripheral blood mononuclear cells. On this clone: The antigen it binds to is not known. Within one base of it there is no much larger clone, and no base qualities were kept.

Relative to germline, V is 3 bases shorter and J is 6 bases shorter, with 10 bases between their ends. The CDR3 starts with the cysteine, ends with the phenylalanine, and has 13 residues. Only CDR3 DNA remains: 39 bases, in frame from the first base. Reading the germline V gene gives CDR1 SGHTA and CDR2 FQGNSA. Paper-wide results and their limitations: Only PML patients had TRB clones above 0.5% frequency, but the clones expanded at PML onset were already present before and during natalizumab therapy. In most PML patients, lower normalized Shannon entropy suggested less diverse TRB repertoires, while the natalizumab-treated controls had values close to 1. At the time PML developed, no common TRBV or TRBJ gene usage or preferential TRBV-TRBJ pairings were detected. Analysis was limited to peripheral blood, even though cerebrospinal fluid or brain lymphocytes might be more informative for natalizumab-associated PML. Given the small, descriptive cohort, it remained unclear whether the study findings reflect JC virus infection or general immunocompromise.

This clonotype was obtained from a human donor with progressive multifocal leukoencephalopathy. The sample here was PBMCs, taken from a patient treated with natalizumab. Rearrangement joined TRBV7-2 to TRBJ2-3, and the D gene may be TRBD2, 7 bases matching. The CDR3 reads as follows: CASSFEGGDTQYF. The DNA sequence reads TGTGCCAGCAGCTTTGAGGGGGGGGATACGCAGTATTTT.